This T cell receptor beta chain stems from a study of blood T cell repertoires in COVID-19. CDR1 and CDR2 from the germline V gene are LGHNA and YSLEER. CDR3 length: 15 residues. V lost 1 base to trimming and J lost 7 bases; unmatched junction nucleotides: 6. Assay: immunoSEQ multiplex PCR; the TCRdb copy retains only in-frame clones and omits some. The sample includes roughly 300,000 clones, around 86% seen only once; the top ten take 1.5% to 2%. This receptor was identified in a woman aged 45 to 65 with acute or convalescent COVID-19. The chain has TRBV4-3 and TRBJ2-2; 7 nucleotides agree with TRBD1. Input material: peripheral blood. The CDR3: CASSQGQGRGGELFF. CDR3 nucleotide sequence: TGCGCCAGCAGCCAAGGACAGGGAAGAGGCGGGGAGCTGTTTTTT.